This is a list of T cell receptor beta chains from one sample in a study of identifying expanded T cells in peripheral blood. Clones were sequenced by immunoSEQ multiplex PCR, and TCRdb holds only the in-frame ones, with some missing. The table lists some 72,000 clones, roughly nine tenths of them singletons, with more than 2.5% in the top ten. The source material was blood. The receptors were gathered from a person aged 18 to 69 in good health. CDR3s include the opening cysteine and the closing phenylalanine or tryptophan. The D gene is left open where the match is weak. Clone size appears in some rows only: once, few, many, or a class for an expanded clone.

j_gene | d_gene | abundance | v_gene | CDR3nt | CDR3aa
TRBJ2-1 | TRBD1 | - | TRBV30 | TGTGCCTGGAGTGTCAGGGGGCAGCAGTTCTTC | CAWSVRGQQFF
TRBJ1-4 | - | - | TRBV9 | TGTGCCAGCAGCCCCCGGCGGTGGCAGGATCGAAATGAAAAACTGTTTTTT | CASSPRRWQDRNEKLFF
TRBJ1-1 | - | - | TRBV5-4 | TGTGCCGGAGGGTCCCGGGGGGCTGAGGGGGACACTGAAGCTTTCTTT | CAGGSRGAEGDTEAFF
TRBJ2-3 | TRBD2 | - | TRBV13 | TGTGCCAGCGCACCCCCCCAGACCTTCACCAGCACCGGGGGGTATTCGGATACGCAGTATTTT | CASAPPQTFTSTGGYSDTQYF
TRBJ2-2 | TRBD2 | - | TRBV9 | TGTGCCAGCAGCGTAGATAGGGGGACTAGCGGGAGTTACGGGGAGCTGTTTTTT | CASSVDRGTSGSYGELFF
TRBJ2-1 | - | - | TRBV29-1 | TGCAGCGCGGCTGGGACGATAGACAATGAGCAGTTCTTC | CSAAGTIDNEQFF
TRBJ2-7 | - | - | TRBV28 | TGTGCCAGCAGTTTAGCCAGCGCCATTCCTTACGAGCAGTACTTC | CASSLASAIPYEQYF
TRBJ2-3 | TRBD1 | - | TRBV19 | TGTGCCAGTAGTGCCGGACAGGGAGAAGATACGCAGTATTTT | CASSAGQGEDTQYF
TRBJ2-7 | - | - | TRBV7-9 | TGTGCCAGCAGCTTAGACTTCGCTGGGACGGCGAGCTCCTACGAGCAGTACTTC | CASSLDFAGTASSYEQYF
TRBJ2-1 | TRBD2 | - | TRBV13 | TGTGCCAGCCTAGCGGGGGGAAACAATGAGCAGTTCTTC | CASLAGGNNEQFF
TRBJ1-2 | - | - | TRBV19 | TGTGCCGGAAGAGACATTAACTATGGCTACACCTTC | CAGRDINYGYTF
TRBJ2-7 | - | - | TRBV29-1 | TGCAGCGTTGCGACGACAGCTTATTACGAGCAGTACTTC | CSVATTAYYEQYF
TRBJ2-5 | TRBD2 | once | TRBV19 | TGTGCCAGTAGTCGACTAGCGGGAATTGAGACCCAGTACTTC | CASSRLAGIETQYF
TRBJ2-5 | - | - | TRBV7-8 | TGTGCCAGCAATAAGCGGCCAGGCGAACAAGAGACCCAGTACTTC | CASNKRPGEQETQYF
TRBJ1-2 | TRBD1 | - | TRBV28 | TGTGCCAGCAGTTTATCGGGGACAGGGGTTGGAGGCTACACCTTC | CASSLSGTGVGGYTF
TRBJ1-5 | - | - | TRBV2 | TGTGCCAGCAGTGCGATGGCCCCACAAGGGAATCAGCCCCAGCATTTT | CASSAMAPQGNQPQHF
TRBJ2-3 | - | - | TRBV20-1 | TGCAGTGCTAGAGATGGAGGTACGCAGTATTTT | CSARDGGTQYF
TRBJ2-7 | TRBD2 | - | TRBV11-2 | TGTGCCAGCAGCTTAATGGCTAGCGGGCTCTACGAGCAGTACTTC | CASSLMASGLYEQYF
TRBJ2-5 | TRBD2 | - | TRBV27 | TGTGCCAGCAGTTCCGGGACTAGCGGGAAAGAGACCCAGTACTTC | CASSSGTSGKETQYF
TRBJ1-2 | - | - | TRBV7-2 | TGTGCCAGCAGCTTCCAGGGGAAGGGGACCTATGGCTACACCTTC | CASSFQGKGTYGYTF
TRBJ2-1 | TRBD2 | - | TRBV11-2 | TGTGCCAGCAACCAAGCGGGGAGCTACAATGAGCAGTTCTTC | CASNQAGSYNEQFF
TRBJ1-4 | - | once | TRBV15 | TGTGCCACCAGCAGATCCTACACCCCGGAAAAACTGTTTTTT | CATSRSYTPEKLFF
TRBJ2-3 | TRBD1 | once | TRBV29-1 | TGCAGCGTTGAAGGACAGGGTACCACAGATACGCAGTATTTT | CSVEGQGTTDTQYF
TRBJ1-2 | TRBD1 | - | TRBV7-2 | TGTGCCAGCAGCGCTCGGGACAGGGGTTATGGCTACACCTTC | CASSARDRGYGYTF
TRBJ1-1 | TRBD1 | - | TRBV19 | TGTGCCAGTAGTACAGGGGGCTCGCTCACTGAAGCTTTCTTT | CASSTGGSLTEAFF
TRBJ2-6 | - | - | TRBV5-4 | TGTGCCAGCAGTTTTAGAGCACAGGGCCCTGGGGCCAACGTCCTGACTTTC | CASSFRAQGPGANVLTF
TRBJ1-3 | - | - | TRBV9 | TGTGCCAGCAGCGGAGACACCATATATTTT | CASSGDTIYF
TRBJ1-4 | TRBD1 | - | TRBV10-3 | TGTGCCATCAGTGATTCCAGGGGGCGGGAAAAACTGTTTTTT | CAISDSRGREKLFF
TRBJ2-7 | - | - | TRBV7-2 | TGTGCCAGCAGCTTAGCTCCTGTTATAGAGCAGTACTTC | CASSLAPVIEQYF
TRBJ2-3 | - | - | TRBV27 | TGTGCCAGCAGTATCCGGGACGGAACCACAGATACGCAGTATTTT | CASSIRDGTTDTQYF
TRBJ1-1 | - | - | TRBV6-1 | TGTGCCGGCGAAGGGAGCACTGAAGCTTTCTTT | CAGEGSTEAFF
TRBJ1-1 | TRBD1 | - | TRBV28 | TGTGCCAGCAGCGTCCCAGGGGGAAACACTGAAGCTTTCTTT | CASSVPGGNTEAFF
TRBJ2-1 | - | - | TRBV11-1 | TGTGCCAGCAGCTTAGCAGAGGCAGAGCAGTTCTTC | CASSLAEAEQFF
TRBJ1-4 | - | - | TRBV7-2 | TGTGCCAGCAGCAAAATCCGGGCGGATAATGAAAAACTGTTTTTT | CASSKIRADNEKLFF
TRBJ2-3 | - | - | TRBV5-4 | TGTGCCAGCAGCGCCGACCAAGGCACAGATACGCAGTATTTT | CASSADQGTDTQYF
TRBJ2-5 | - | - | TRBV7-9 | TGTGCCAGCAGCTTGGGGGGCCGCGAGACCCAGTACTTC | CASSLGGRETQYF
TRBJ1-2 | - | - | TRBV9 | TGTGCCAGCAGCCCCCAGGGGTTTAAGGAAAATGGCTACACCTTC | CASSPQGFKENGYTF
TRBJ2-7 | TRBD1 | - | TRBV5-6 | TGTGCCAGCAGCCAAGGGACAGGGGGCTCCTACGAGCAGTACTTC | CASSQGTGGSYEQYF
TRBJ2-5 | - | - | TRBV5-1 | TGCGCCAGCAGCTTGGATCAGGGAGCGGGGACCCAGTACTTC | CASSLDQGAGTQYF
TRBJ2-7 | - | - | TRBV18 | TGTGCCAGCTCAAGGTACCGGGACGAGCAGTACTTC | CASSRYRDEQYF
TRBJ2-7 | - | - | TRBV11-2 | TGTGCCAGCAGCTCTTACAGCTACGAGCAGTACTTC | CASSSYSYEQYF
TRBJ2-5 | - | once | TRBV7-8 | TGTGCCAGCAGCTTAGAACAAGAGACCCAGTACTTC | CASSLEQETQYF
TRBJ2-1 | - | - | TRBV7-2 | TGTGCCAGCAGCTTAGCCCGCGCCACCAATGAGCAGTTCTTC | CASSLARATNEQFF
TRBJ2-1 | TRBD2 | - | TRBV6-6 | TGTGCCAGCAGTTATTCCTCGGGACTAGCGGGCAATGAGCAGTTCTTC | CASSYSSGLAGNEQFF
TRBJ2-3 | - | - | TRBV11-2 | TGTGCCAGCAGAATAGAGGGGGAAGATACGCAGTATTTT | CASRIEGEDTQYF